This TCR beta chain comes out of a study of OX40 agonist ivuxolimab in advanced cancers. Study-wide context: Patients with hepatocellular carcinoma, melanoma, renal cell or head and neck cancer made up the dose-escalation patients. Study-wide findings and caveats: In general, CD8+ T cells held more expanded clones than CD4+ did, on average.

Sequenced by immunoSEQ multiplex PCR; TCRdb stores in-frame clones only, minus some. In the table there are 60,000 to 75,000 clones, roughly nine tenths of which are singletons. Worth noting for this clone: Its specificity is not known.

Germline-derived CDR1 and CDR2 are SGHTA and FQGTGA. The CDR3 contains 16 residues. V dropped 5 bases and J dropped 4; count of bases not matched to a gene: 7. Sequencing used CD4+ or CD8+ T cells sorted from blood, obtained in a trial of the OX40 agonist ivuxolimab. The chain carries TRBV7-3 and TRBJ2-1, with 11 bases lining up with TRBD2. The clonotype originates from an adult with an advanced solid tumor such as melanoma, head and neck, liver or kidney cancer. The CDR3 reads CASSQYGTSGYNEQFF. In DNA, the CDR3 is TGTGCCAGCAGCCAATACGGGACTAGCGGTTACAATGAGCAGTTCTTC. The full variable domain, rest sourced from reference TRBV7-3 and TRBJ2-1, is GAGVSQTPSNKVTEKGKYVELRCDPISGHTALYWYRQSLGQGPEFLIYFQGTGAADDSGLPNDRFFAVRPEGSVSTLKIQRTERGDSAVYLCASSQYGTSGYNEQFFGPGTRLTVL.